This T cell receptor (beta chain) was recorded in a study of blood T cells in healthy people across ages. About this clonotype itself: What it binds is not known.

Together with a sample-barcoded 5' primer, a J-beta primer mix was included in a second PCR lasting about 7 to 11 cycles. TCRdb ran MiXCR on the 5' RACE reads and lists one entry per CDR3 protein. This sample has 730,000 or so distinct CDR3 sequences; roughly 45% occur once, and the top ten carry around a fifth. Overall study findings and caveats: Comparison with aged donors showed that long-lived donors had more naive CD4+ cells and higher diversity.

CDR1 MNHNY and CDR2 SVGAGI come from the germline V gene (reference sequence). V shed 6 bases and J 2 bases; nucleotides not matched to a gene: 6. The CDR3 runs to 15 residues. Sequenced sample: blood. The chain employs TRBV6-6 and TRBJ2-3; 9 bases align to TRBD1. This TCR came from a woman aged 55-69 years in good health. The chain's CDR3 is CASRDRGMVTDTQYF. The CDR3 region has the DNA TGTGCCAGCAGAGACAGGGGGATGGTCACAGATACGCAGTATTTT.